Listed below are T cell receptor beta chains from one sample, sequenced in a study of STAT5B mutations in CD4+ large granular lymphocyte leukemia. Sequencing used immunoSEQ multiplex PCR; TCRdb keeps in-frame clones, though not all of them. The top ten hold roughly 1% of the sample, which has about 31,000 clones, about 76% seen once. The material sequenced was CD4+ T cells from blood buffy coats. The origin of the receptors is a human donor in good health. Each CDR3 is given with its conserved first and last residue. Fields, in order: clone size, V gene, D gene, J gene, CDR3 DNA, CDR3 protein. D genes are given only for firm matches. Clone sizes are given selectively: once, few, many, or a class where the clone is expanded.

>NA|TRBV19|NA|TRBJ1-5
TGTGCCAGTAGTATAGAAACCCGGGGCAATCAGCCCCAGCATTTT
CASSIETRGNQPQHF
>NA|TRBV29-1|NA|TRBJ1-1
TGCAGCGTTGAAGGGAGACACGCAACAATGAACACTGAAGCTTTCTTT
CSVEGRHATMNTEAFF
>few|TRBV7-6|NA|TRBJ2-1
TGTGCCAGCAGCACGGACAATGAGCAGTTCTTC
CASSTDNEQFF
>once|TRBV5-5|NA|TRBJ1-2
TGTGCCAGCAGCTTACCTGCGGGCTATGGCTACACCTTC
CASSLPAGYGYTF
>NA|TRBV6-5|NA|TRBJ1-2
TGTGCCAGCAGTTATAGTGGGAAAACCTATGGCTACACCTTC
CASSYSGKTYGYTF
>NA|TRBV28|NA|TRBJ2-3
TGTGCCAGCAGTTTACTGAGGAGGGGTTTGCATACGCAGTATTTT
CASSLLRRGLHTQYF
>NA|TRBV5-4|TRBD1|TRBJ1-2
TGTGCCAGCAGCTTGGTGGGACAGGACTATGGCTACACCTTC
CASSLVGQDYGYTF
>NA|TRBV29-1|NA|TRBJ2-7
TGCAGCGTTCTGAGGGAGGCGACCTACGAGCAGTACTTC
CSVLREATYEQYF
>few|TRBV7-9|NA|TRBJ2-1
TGTGCCAGCAGCTTTAGCGTCTTGCTGGGACATGAGCAGTTCTTC
CASSFSVLLGHEQFF
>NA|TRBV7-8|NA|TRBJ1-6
TGTGCCAGCAGCTTAGGACGGGAAAATTCACCCCTCCACTTT
CASSLGRENSPLHF
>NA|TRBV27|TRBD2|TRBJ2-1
TGTGCCAGCAACCGAGGGGGCCTAGCGGGGGGATACAATGAGCAGTTCTTC
CASNRGGLAGGYNEQFF
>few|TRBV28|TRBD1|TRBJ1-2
TGTGCCAGCACTAGGACAGGGGGCGCCTATGGCTACACCTTC
CASTRTGGAYGYTF
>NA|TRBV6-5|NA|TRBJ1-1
TGTGCCAGCAGTAAAGGGGACGCGCCGAGGGCTTTCTTT
CASSKGDAPRAFF
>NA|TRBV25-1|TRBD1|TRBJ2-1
TGTGCCAGCAGCGCCGGGACAGGGGGTCTCAATGAGCAGTTCTTC
CASSAGTGGLNEQFF
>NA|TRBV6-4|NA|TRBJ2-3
TGTGCCAGCAGTGGACAGAGCACAGATACGCAGTATTTT
CASSGQSTDTQYF
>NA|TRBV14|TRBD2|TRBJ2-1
TGTGCCAGCAGCCAAGATGGGCCCGGACTAGCGAGCCACAATGAGCAGTTCTTC
CASSQDGPGLASHNEQFF
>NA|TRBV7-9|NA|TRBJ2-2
TGTGCCAGCAGCTCCCGGGACCGATACACCGGGGAGCTGTTTTTT
CASSSRDRYTGELFF
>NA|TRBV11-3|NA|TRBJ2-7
TGTGCCAGCAGCGTAAGACAGGGCCGGGGGGAGCAGTACTTC
CASSVRQGRGEQYF
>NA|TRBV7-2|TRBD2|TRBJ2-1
TGTGCCAGCAGCTTTAGCGGGATCTCCTACAATGAGCAGTTCTTC
CASSFSGISYNEQFF
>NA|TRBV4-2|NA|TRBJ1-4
TGTGCCAGCAGCCAAGGGGGAGGGAATGAAAAACTGTTTTTT
CASSQGGGNEKLFF
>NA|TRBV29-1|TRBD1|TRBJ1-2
TGCAGCGTTGGGGACAGGGGGCTTGGCTACACCTTC
CSVGDRGLGYTF
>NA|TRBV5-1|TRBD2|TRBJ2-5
TGCGCCAGCAGTCTCCGGGGGGGCCAAGAGACCCAGTACTTC
CASSLRGGQETQYF
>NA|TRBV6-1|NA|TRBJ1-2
TGTGCCAGCGTCTGGGGTGATTACTATGGCTACACCTTC
CASVWGDYYGYTF
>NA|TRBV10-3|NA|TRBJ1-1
TGTGCCATCAACCCGGGGCGGATGAACACTGAAGCTTTCTTT
CAINPGRMNTEAFF
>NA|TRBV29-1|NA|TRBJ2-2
TGCAGCGTTGAAGATCGGCGAACAGGGAACACCGGGGAGCTGTTTTTT
CSVEDRRTGNTGELFF
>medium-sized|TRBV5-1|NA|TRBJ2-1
TGCGCCAGCAGCTGGACTACCTACAATGAGCAGTTCTTC
CASSWTTYNEQFF
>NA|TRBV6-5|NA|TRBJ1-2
TGTGCCAGCAGTTACGGGGACACAAGGACCTATGGCTACACCTTC
CASSYGDTRTYGYTF
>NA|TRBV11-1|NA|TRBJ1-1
TGTGCCAGCAGCTTATGGTCAGGGATGAACACTGAAGCTTTCTTT
CASSLWSGMNTEAFF
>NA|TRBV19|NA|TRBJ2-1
TGTGCCAGTAGTATAGATCGGCAGAGTTACAATGAGCAGTTCTTC
CASSIDRQSYNEQFF
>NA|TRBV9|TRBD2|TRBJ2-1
TGTGCCAGCAGCCCCTCCGGGAGCGGGGGGCGGAATGAGCAGTTCTTC
CASSPSGSGGRNEQFF
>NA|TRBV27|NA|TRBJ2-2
TGTGCCAGCAGGGCGCAGGGGTGGGGCCGTACCGGGGAGCTGTTTTTT
CASRAQGWGRTGELFF
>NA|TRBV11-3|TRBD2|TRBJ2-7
TGTGCCAGCAGCTTAAGTAGCGGGGACTCCTACGAGCAGTACTTC
CASSLSSGDSYEQYF
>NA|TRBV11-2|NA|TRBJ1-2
TGTGCCAGCAGCGCCTTGACAGGAGCTAACTATGGCTACACCTTC
CASSALTGANYGYTF
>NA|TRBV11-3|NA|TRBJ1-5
TGTGCCAGCAGCTTAGGGGGTGATCAGCCCCAGCATTTT
CASSLGGDQPQHF
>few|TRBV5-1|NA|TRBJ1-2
TGCGCCAGCAGCTTAGGGGATAACTATGGCTACACCTTC
CASSLGDNYGYTF
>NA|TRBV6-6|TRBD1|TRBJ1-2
TGTGCCAGCAGTTGGGACAGGGGGCTTTACACCTTC
CASSWDRGLYTF
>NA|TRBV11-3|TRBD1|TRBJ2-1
TGTGCCAGCAGCCACGACAGGGGGCGCGGCAATGAGCAGTTCTTC
CASSHDRGRGNEQFF
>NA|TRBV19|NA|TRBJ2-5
TGTGCCAGTAGTATGGACAGCCAAGAGACCCAGTACTTC
CASSMDSQETQYF
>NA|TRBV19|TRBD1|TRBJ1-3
TGTGCCAGTAGTGGACAGGGGAACGGAAACACCATATATTTT
CASSGQGNGNTIYF
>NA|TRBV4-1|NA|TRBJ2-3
TGCGCCAGCAGCCAAGTAGCCAGCCTAGATACGCAGTATTTT
CASSQVASLDTQYF
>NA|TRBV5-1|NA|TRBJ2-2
TGCGCCAGCAGCTTGGACAGGGTTATGGGCACCGGGGAGCTGTTTTTT
CASSLDRVMGTGELFF
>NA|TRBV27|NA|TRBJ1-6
TGTGCCAGCAGTTTTGGAAGCTCCTATAATTCACCCCTCCACTTT
CASSFGSSYNSPLHF
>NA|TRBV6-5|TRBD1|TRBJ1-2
TGTGCCAGCAGTTACAGGGGAACAGGGGGTGTTGGCTACACCTTC
CASSYRGTGGVGYTF
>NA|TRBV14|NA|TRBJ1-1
TGTGCCAGCAGCCAAACCATGAACACTGAAGCTTTCTTT
CASSQTMNTEAFF
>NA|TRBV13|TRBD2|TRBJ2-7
TGTGCCAGCCGGGGGGGGTCCTACGAGCAGTACTTC
CASRGGSYEQYF
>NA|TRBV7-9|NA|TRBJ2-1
TGTGCCAGCAGCTCAAGACTCCCGGGGGCGCGTCCCTACAATGAGCAGTTCTTC
CASSSRLPGARPYNEQFF
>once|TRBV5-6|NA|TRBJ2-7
TGTGCCAGCACCCCTTCGTTCTCCTACGAGCAGTACTTC
CASTPSFSYEQYF
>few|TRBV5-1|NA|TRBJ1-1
TGCGCCAGCAGCTTGGACAGTTCTCCGGACACTGAAGCTTTCTTT
CASSLDSSPDTEAFF
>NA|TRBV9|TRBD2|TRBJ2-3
TGTGCCAGCAGCGTACCCCCAAGCGGGGCCCTCACAGATACGCAGTATTTT
CASSVPPSGALTDTQYF
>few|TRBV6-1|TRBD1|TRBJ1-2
TGTGCCAGCAAGGGACAGAGCTATTGGGGCTACACCTTC
CASKGQSYWGYTF
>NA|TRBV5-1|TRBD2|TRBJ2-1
TGCGCCAGCAGCGTGACTAGCGGGGGGCAATCTAATGAGCAGTTCTTC
CASSVTSGGQSNEQFF
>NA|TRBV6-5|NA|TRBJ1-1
TGTGCCAGCAGTTACGGAGGGGCGGGAAACACTGAAGCTTTCTTT
CASSYGGAGNTEAFF
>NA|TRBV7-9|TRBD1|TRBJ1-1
TGTGCCAGCAGCGTGGACAGGGCATCGACCACTGAAGCTTTCTTT
CASSVDRASTTEAFF